The next 20 T cell receptor beta chains were all read from a single sample in a study of blood T cell repertoires in COVID-19. Assay: immunoSEQ multiplex PCR; the TCRdb copy retains only in-frame clones and omits some. The data hold 95,000 to 110,000 clones, with 70% to 85% observed a single time. Sequencing used peripheral blood. The receptor set was obtained from a woman of 80 years or more with active or convalescent COVID-19.

V usage is TRBV18 and J usage is TRBJ2-7; the D gene is possibly TRBD1 (6 bases). Trimming removed 6 bases at V and 6 bases at J, with 15 bases between. Germline V gene data show CDR1 as KGHSH and CDR2 as LQKENI. The CDR3 runs to 13 residues. As DNA, the CDR3 is TGTGCCAGCTCCCCAAGGGACACCGGCGAGCAGTACTTC. As protein: CASSPRDTGEQYF.

The chain joins TRBV28 to TRBJ2-2, with TRBD2 identical over 14 bases. The length of the CDR3 is 18 residues. The junction had 9 bases not matched to a gene; V was cut back by 5 bases and J by 4 bases. The germline V gene encodes CDR1 MDHEN and CDR2 SYDVKM. The CDR3 region is CASSPGLAGVWPTGELFF. CDR3 bases: TGTGCCAGCAGTCCGGGACTAGCGGGAGTTTGGCCCACCGGGGAGCTGTTTTTT.

In nucleotides, the CDR3 is TGTGCCAGCTGGGGCGGGGCGACGGTAGATACGCAGTATTTT. It codes for CASWGGATVDTQYF. The chain carries TRBV7-9 and TRBJ2-3, with D perhaps TRBD2 (6 bases). Trimming left V 8 bases short and J 5 bases short, with 17 bases between. The germline CDR1 and CDR2 sequences are SEHNR and FQNEAQ (reference sequence). There are 14 residues in the CDR3.

CDR3 region: CASSLAASITEAFF. DNA of the CDR3: TGTGCCAGCAGCTTGGCCGCGTCTATCACTGAAGCTTTCTTT. This chain uses TRBV5-8 with TRBJ1-1; D is ambiguous. V was pared by 0 bases and J by 4 bases, with 10 bases between. CDR1 and CDR2 (germline): SGHTS, YDEGEE. The CDR3 runs 14 residues.

The chain employs TRBV18 and TRBJ1-3, with D possibly TRBD1 on 6 matching bases. Trimming took 5 bases from V and 2 from J, leaving 13 bases between them. CDR3 length: 15 residues. Germline V CDR1 and CDR2: KGHSH, LQKENI. CDR3 coding DNA: TGTGCCAGCTCATCCAGGGGAAATGCTGGAAACACCATATATTTT. Protein sequence: CASSSRGNAGNTIYF.

The CDR3: CASSPDSPRDEQFF. CDR3 sequence (DNA): TGCGCCAGCAGCCCGGACTCTCCTCGGGATGAGCAGTTCTTC. The chain links TRBV5-1 to TRBJ2-1, with a possible D match to TRBD2 (5 bases). This CDR3 contains 14 residues. Germline V gives CDR1 SGHRS, CDR2 YFSETQ. Trimming removed 4 bases from V and 8 bases from J, with 16 bases in between.

The genes are TRBV3-1 (or the pseudogene TRBV3-2) and TRBJ2-7; 10 bases align to TRBD1. V shed 0 bases and J 3 bases; nucleotides not matched to a gene: 8. The CDR3 length is 17 residues. Germline V lookup: CDR1 LGHDT, CDR2 YNNKEL (reference sequence). CDR3: CASSQDRRTGGDYEQYF. The CDR3 nucleotides are TGTGCCAGCAGCCAAGATCGGAGGACAGGGGGGGACTACGAGCAGTACTTC.

The chain's CDR3 is CATRTGTFNQPQHF. The CDR3 DNA reads TGCGCCACCCGGACAGGCACCTTCAATCAGCCCCAGCATTTT. The rearrangement uses TRBV5-1 and TRBJ1-5; 7 bases match TRBD1. CDR3 size: 14 residues. The V segment lost 9 bases and the J segment 3 bases; nucleotides outside the gene matches: 9. Looked up from germline, CDR1 is SGHRS and CDR2 is YFSETQ. Full variable domain (missing parts from reference TRBV5-1 and TRBJ1-5): KAGVTQTPRYLIKTRGQQVTLSCSPISGHRSVSWYQQTPGQGLQFLFEYFSETQRNKGNFPGRFSGRQFSNSRSEMNVSTLELGDSALYLCATRTGTFNQPQHFGDGTRLSIL.

The chain links TRBV7-3 to TRBJ2-1; 14 positions agree with TRBD2. The CDR3 sequence is 15 residues long. Germline V gene sequence: CDR1 SGHTA, CDR2 FQGTGA. Losses at the gene ends were 2 bases for V and 10 bases for J; bases not matched to a gene: 4. CDR3 DNA sequence: TGTGCCAGCAGCTTAGGGACTAGCGGGAGTCGGGAGCAGTTCTTC. Translation gives CASSLGTSGSREQFF.

The chain joins TRBV19 to TRBJ1-1; TRBD1 aligns across 9 bases. V shed 4 bases and J 4 bases; nucleotides not matched to a gene: 4. The CDR3 extends over 14 amino acids. CDR1 is LNHDA, CDR2 SQIVND, per germline (reference sequence). In DNA form, the CDR3 reads TGTGCCAGTAGTAGCCGACAGGGGGGCACTGAAGCTTTCTTT. Amino acids: CASSSRQGGTEAFF.

The CDR3 loop reads CASSVGKLAGASNEQFF. The CDR3 coding sequence is TGTGCCAGCAGCGTAGGGAAACTAGCGGGAGCTAGTAATGAGCAGTTCTTC. The rearrangement uses TRBV9 and TRBJ2-1; 11 bases are shared with TRBD2. CDR1 is SGDLS and CDR2 is YYNGEE in the germline V gene. V was clipped by 0 bases and J by 7 bases; unmatched bases: 9. The CDR3 is 17 amino acids.

The chain is built from TRBV5-1 and TRBJ1-6; TRBD1 aligns across 9 bases. V was clipped by 7 bases and J by 8 bases; unmatched bases: 7. Germline V gene data show CDR1 as SGHRS and CDR2 as YFSETQ. The CDR3 spans 14 residues. The CDR3 nucleotides are TGCGCCAGCGGAGCAACAGGGGGCGATTCACCCCTCCACTTT. Translated: CASGATGGDSPLHF.

This clone has just a few counts. The chain couples TRBV4-1 to TRBJ2-2, with 7 bases aligning to TRBD1. This CDR3 is built from 17 residues. Germline lookup yields CDR1 MGHRA and CDR2 YSYEKL. J lost 0 bases, V lost 0 bases, and 4 bases had no gene match. For the CDR3, the DNA is TGCGCCAGCAGCCAAGATCTGGACAGGCCGAACACCGGGGAGCTGTTTTTT. Encoded protein: CASSQDLDRPNTGELFF.

The V and J genes are TRBV7-2 and TRBJ2-1; TRBD2 agrees at 11 bases. V dropped 5 bases and J dropped 9; count of bases not matched to a gene: 9. CDR3 length: 15 residues. Looked up from germline, CDR1 is SGHTA and CDR2 is FQGNSA. The CDR3 loop reads CASSLSGRALGEQFF. CDR3 coding DNA: TGTGCCAGCAGCCTTAGCGGGAGGGCCCTCGGTGAGCAGTTCTTC.

Only one count was recorded for this clone. The chain employs TRBV5-1 and TRBJ1-1; D perhaps matches TRBD1 (5 bases). Germline-derived CDR1 and CDR2 are SGHRS and YFSETQ. The CDR3 extends over 15 amino acids. The V gene lost 4 bases and the J gene lost 4 bases, with 17 bases spanning the gap. CDR3 sequence (DNA): TGCGCCAGCAGCCCCCGGGGAGGGGATCTCACTGAAGCTTTCTTT. This translates into CASSPRGGDLTEAFF.

The chain carries TRBV14 and TRBJ2-3, with 7 bases fitting TRBD2. Germline V gene data show CDR1 as SGHDN and CDR2 as FVKESK. The CDR3 has 16 residues. V dropped 2 bases and J dropped 3; count of bases not matched to a gene: 8. The CDR3 DNA follows: TGTGCCAGCAGCCAAAAGCGGCTAGCGGAGACAGATACGCAGTATTTT. Translating gives CASSQKRLAETDTQYF.

The genes are TRBV6-5 and TRBJ2-1; TRBD2 matches at 13 bases. Germline V gene lookup returns CDR1 MNHEY and CDR2 SVGAGI. Trimming at V came to 2 bases and at J to 10 bases, leaving 8 bases not matched to a gene. The length of the CDR3 is 16 residues. CDR3 in amino acids: CASSYRGLAGAVEQFF. The CDR3 DNA reads TGTGCCAGCAGTTACAGAGGACTAGCGGGAGCAGTCGAGCAGTTCTTC.

This clone has just a few counts. This chain connects TRBV11-1 to TRBJ1-1; unclear D gene. The germline CDR1 and CDR2 sequences are SGHAT and FQDESV (reference sequence). This CDR3 is 13 amino acids long. Trimming shortened V by 5 bases and J by 5 bases, and 12 bases separated the two germline ends. The CDR3, as DNA: TGTGCCAGCAGCCTAAGCCCCCAAACTGAAGCTTTCTTT. As protein: CASSLSPQTEAFF.

This chain uses TRBV24-1 with TRBJ2-3; 9 bases map to TRBD1. The V gene's germline CDR1 is KGHDR and CDR2 SFDVKD. V gave up 4 bases and J gave up 4 bases; unmatched junction bases: 11. This CDR3 is 17 amino acids long. Here the CDR3 DNA reads TGTGCCACCAGTGACGCCTGGGGGACAGGGTCATCAGATACGCAGTATTTT. Its protein is CATSDAWGTGSSDTQYF.

The rearrangement joins TRBV2 to TRBJ1-4; D ambiguous. Germline V lookup: CDR1 SNHLY, CDR2 FYNNEI. Trimming cost V 10 bases and J 7 bases, with 16 bases left between them. CDR3 length equals 13 residues. CDR3 DNA sequence: TGTGCCACTAGCATCGGGGTCGTTGAAAAACTGTTTTTT. Translated: CATSIGVVEKLFF.